Here is one T cell receptor (beta chain) with its context. Using immunoSEQ multiplex PCR, the repertoire was profiled, and TCRdb retains in-frame clones only, with some absent. In the table there are about 160,000 clones, 85% to 95% of which are singletons. The V end lost 4 bases, the J end lost 13 bases, and 8 bases lay between the germline ends. The CDR3 totals 10 residues. CDR1 is LNHDA, CDR2 SQIVND, per germline (reference sequence). The sample comes from a study of control samples from healthy donors and cancer patients. This chain uses TRBV19 with TRBJ2-1, with TRBD2 as a possible D gene (5 bases). The clonotype originates from a woman aged 40 to 49 in good health. The sequencing sample was made of blood. Here the CDR3 DNA reads TGTGCCAGTAGTAGGACTCATCAGTTCTTC. Its protein product is CASSRTHQFF.